This TCR beta chain appears in the sequencing data of a study of identical twins. Ten or more counts support this clonotype. TCRdb re-derived calls from the 5' RACE reads in MiXCR, one entry per CDR3 protein. The table lists around 680,000 distinct CDR3 sequences, over 8.5% of them singletons, with approximately 0.89% in the top ten. V lost 2 bases to trimming and J lost 4 bases, with 16 bases between them. This CDR3 is built from 15 residues. Germline loops: CDR1 SQVTM, CDR2 ANQGSEA. These data also featured in a second study, about yellow fever vaccine responses in identical twins.

The specimen sequenced was PBMCs. This receptor was identified in a woman younger than 30 in good health. The chain has TRBV29-1 and TRBJ2-3; D remains ambiguous. This CDR3 is CSVERRGSNADTQYF. DNA of the CDR3: TGCAGCGTTGAAAGGAGAGGATCAAATGCAGATACGCAGTATTTT.